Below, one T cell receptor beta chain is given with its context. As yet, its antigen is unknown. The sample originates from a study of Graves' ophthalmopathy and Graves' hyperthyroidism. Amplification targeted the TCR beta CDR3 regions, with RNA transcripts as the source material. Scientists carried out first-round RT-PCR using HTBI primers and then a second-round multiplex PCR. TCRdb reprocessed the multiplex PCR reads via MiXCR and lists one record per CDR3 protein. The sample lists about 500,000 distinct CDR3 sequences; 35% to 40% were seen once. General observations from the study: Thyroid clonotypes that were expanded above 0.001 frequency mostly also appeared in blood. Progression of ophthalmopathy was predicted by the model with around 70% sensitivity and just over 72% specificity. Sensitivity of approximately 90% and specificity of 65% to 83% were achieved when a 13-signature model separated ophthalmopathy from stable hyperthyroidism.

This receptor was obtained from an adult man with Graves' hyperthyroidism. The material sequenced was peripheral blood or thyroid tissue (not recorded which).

In nucleotides, the CDR3 is TGTGCCACCAGCAGAGCCAGCGCGACAGGGTATGGCTACACCTTC. It translates to CATSRASATGYGYTF. The chain is built from TRBV15 and TRBJ1-2; 7 bases agree with TRBD1. CDR1 and CDR2 from the germline V gene are LNHNV and YYDKDF (reference sequence). Trimming took 1 base from V and 5 from J; bases not matched to a gene: 7. The CDR3 consists of 15 residues. Full variable domain (remainder filled in from reference TRBV15 and TRBJ1-2): DAMVIQNPRYQVTQFGKPVTLSCSQTLNHNVMYWYQQKSSQAPKLLFHYYDKDFNNEADTPDNFQSRRPNTSFCFLDIRSPGLGDTAMYLCATSRASATGYGYTFGSGTRLTVV.